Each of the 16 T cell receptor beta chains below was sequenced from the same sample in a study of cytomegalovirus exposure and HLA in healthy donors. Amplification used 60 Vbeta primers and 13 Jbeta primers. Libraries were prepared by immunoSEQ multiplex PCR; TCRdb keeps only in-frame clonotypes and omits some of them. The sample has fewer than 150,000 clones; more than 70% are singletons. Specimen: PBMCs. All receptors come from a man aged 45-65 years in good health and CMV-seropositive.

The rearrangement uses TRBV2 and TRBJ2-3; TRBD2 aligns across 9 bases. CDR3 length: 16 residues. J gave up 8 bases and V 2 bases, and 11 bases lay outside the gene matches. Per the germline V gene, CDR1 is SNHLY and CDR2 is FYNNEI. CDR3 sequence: CASSEFASGAGGTQYF. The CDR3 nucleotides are TGTGCCAGCAGTGAATTTGCTAGCGGGGCAGGGGGTACGCAGTATTTT.

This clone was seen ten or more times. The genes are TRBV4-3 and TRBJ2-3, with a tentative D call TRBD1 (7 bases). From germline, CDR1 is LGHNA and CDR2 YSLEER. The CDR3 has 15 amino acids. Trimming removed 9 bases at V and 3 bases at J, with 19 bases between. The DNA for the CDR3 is TGCGCCAGTAGGGAGACAGGGCGGGAAACAGATACGCAGTATTTT. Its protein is CASRETGRETDTQYF.

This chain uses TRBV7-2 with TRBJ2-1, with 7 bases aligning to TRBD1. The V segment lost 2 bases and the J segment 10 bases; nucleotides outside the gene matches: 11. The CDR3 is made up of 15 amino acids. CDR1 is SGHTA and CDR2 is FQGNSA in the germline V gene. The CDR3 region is CASSLKGQRTWEQFF. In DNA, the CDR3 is TGTGCCAGCAGCTTAAAGGGACAGCGCACATGGGAGCAGTTCTTC.

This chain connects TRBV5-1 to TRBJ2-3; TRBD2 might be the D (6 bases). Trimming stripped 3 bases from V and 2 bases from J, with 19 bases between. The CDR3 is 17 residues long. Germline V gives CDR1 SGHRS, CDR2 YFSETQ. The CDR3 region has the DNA TGCGCCAGCAGCTGGAGGGCAGGTGCCTTTCTCACAGATACGCAGTATTTT. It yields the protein CASSWRAGAFLTDTQYF.

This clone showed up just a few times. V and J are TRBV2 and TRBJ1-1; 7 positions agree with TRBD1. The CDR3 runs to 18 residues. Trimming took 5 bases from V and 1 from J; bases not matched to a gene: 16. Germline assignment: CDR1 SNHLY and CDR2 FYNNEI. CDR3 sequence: CASSTLGQTNSANTEAFF. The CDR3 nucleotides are TGTGCCAGCAGTACCCTGGGACAGACGAATTCAGCGAACACTGAAGCTTTCTTT.

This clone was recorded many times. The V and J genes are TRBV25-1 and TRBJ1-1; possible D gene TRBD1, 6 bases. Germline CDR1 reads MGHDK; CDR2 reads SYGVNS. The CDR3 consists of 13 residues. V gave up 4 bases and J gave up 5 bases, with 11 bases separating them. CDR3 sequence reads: CASSVGQGTEAFF. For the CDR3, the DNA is TGTGCCAGCAGTGTAGGCCAGGGGACTGAAGCTTTCTTT. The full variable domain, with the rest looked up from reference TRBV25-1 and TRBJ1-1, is EADIYQTPRYLVIGTGKKITLECSQTMGHDKMYWYQQDPGMELHLIHYSYGVNSTEKGDLSSESTVSRIRTEHFPLTLESARPSHTSQYLCASSVGQGTEAFFGQGTRLTVV.

CDR3 region: CASSTGQYTEAFF. The CDR3 bases are TGCGCCAGCAGCACCGGACAATACACTGAAGCTTTCTTT. The V call is TRBV5-1, the J call TRBJ1-1; possibly TRBD1 for D (5 bases). This CDR3 comprises 13 residues. Germline V gene data show CDR1 as SGHRS and CDR2 as YFSETQ. The V end was cut by 4 bases, the J end by 3 bases, with 10 bases between. The full variable domain, in which reference TRBV5-1 and TRBJ1-1 provide the parts outside the CDR3, is KAGVTQTPRYLIKTRGQQVTLSCSPISGHRSVSWYQQTPGQGLQFLFEYFSETQRNKGNFPGRFSGRQFSNSRSEMNVSTLELGDSALYLCASSTGQYTEAFFGQGTRLTVV.

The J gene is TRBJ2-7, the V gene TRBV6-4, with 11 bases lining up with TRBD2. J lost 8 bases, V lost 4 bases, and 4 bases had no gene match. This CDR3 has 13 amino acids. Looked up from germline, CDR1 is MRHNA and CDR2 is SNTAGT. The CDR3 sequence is CASSVLAGDKQYF. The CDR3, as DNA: TGTGCCAGCAGTGTACTAGCGGGAGACAAGCAGTACTTC.

CDR3 region: CASSVGGRETQYF. In nucleotides, the CDR3 is TGTGCCAGCAGCGTAGGGGGGAGGGAGACCCAGTACTTC. This chain links TRBV9 with TRBJ2-5, with D perhaps TRBD2 (6 bases). Germline CDR1 SGDLS, CDR2 YYNGEE. The CDR3 has 13 amino acids. Trimming shortened V by 0 bases and J by 5 bases, and 8 bases separated the two germline ends.

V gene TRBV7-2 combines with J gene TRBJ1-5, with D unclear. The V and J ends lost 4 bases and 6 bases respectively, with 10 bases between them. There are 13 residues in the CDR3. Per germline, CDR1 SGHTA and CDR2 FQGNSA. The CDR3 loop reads CASSSRRGQPQHF. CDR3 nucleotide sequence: TGTGCCAGCAGCTCCCGTCGGGGTCAGCCCCAGCATTTT.

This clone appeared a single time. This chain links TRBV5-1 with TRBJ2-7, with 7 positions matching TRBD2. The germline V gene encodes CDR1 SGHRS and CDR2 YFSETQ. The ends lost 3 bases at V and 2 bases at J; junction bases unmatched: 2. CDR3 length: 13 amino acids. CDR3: CASSSGLAYEQYF. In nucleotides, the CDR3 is TGCGCCAGCAGCTCAGGACTAGCCTACGAGCAGTACTTC.

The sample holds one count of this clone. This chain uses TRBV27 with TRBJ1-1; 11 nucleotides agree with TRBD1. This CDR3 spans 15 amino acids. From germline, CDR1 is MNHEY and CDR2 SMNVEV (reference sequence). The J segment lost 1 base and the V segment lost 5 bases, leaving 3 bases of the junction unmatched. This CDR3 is CASSPGTGGNTEAFF. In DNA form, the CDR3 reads TGTGCCAGCAGTCCGGGGACAGGGGGGAACACTGAAGCTTTCTTT.

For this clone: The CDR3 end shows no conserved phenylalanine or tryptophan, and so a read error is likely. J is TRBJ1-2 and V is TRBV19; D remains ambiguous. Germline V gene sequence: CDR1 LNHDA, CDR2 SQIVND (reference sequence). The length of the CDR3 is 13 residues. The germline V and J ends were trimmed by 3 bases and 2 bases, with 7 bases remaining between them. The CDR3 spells CASSMWPNYGYTL. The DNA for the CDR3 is TGTGCCAGTAGTATGTGGCCAAACTATGGCTACACCCTC.

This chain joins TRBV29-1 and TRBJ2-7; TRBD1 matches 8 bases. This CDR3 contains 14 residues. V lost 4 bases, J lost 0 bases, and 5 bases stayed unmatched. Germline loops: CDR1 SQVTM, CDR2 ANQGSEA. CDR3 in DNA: TGCAGCGTTGGACAGGGGTTAGGCTCCTACGAGCAGTACTTC. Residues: CSVGQGLGSYEQYF.

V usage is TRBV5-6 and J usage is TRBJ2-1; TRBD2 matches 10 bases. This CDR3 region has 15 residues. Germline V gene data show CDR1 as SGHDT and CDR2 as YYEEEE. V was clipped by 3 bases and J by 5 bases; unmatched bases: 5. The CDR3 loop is CASSSSGGLNNEQFF. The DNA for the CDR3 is TGTGCCAGCAGCTCTAGCGGGGGACTCAACAATGAGCAGTTCTTC.

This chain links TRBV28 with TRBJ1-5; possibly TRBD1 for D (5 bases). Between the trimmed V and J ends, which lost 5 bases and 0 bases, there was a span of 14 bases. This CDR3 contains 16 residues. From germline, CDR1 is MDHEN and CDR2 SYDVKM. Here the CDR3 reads CASSLRQPYSNQPQHF. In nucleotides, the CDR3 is TGTGCCAGCAGTCTTAGACAGCCTTATAGCAATCAGCCCCAGCATTTT.